Listed below are T cell receptor beta chains from one sample, sequenced in a study of identical twins. MiXCR was run by TCRdb on the 5' RACE reads, yielding one entry per CDR3 protein. The data hold around 370,000 distinct CDR3 sequences, with roughly 9% observed a single time. Sequencing was carried out using naive T cells sorted from blood. The receptors stem from a woman between 45 and 65 years old in good health. CDR3s include the opening cysteine and the closing phenylalanine or tryptophan. D genes are given only for firm matches. The size of a clone is reported for some rows only, either as once, few or many, or as a class for expanded clones.

v_call,d_call,j_call,clone_size,cdr3_nt,cdr3_aa
TRBV18,TRBD2,TRBJ2-5,-,TGTGCCAGCTCACCAGGGACTAGCGGGAGATTTCTAGAGACCCAGTACTTC,CASSPGTSGRFLETQYF
TRBV10-3,-,TRBJ1-5,-,TGTGCCATCAGTGCAGGGGAGGCCCAGCATTTT,CAISAGEAQHF
TRBV29-1,TRBD1,TRBJ1-2,-,TGCAGCGTTGGACAGGGCGAAAACTATGGCTACACCTTC,CSVGQGENYGYTF
TRBV6-5,-,TRBJ2-2,many,TGTGCCAGCATATCCGGGACCCCGAACACCGGGGAGCTGTTTTTT,CASISGTPNTGELFF
TRBV12-3/TRBV12-4,-,TRBJ2-1,many,TGTGCCAGCAGCCTCCGGGGTGGCGGTGAGCAGTTCTTC,CASSLRGGGEQFF
TRBV6-5,-,TRBJ2-2,-,TGTGCCAGCAGTTACTCAGGGGGAGACCCAACCGGGGAGCTGTTTTTT,CASSYSGGDPTGELFF
TRBV6-4,-,TRBJ2-3,few,TGTGCCAGCAGTGACTCCGACGGCACAGATACGCAGTATTTT,CASSDSDGTDTQYF
TRBV10-3,TRBD2,TRBJ2-3,many,TGTGCCATCAGTGGACTAGCGGGAGGGCCCGATACGCAGTATTTT,CAISGLAGGPDTQYF
TRBV5-1,TRBD2,TRBJ2-1,few,TGCGCCAGCAGCCCCTATCGGGGACTAGATATGGATGAGCAGTTCTTC,CASSPYRGLDMDEQFF
TRBV3-1,TRBD2,TRBJ2-2,many,TGTGCCAGCAGTCTAGCGGGAGCGACGACCGGGGAGCTGTTTTTT,CASSLAGATTGELFF
TRBV6-6,TRBD1,TRBJ1-5,few,TGTGCCAGCAGACAACGGGACAGGGAGAATCAGCCCCAGCATTTT,CASRQRDRENQPQHF
TRBV12-3/TRBV12-4,TRBD1,TRBJ2-3,many,TGTGCCAGCAGGACAGGGTCGAGCACAGATACGCAGTATTTT,CASRTGSSTDTQYF
TRBV12-3/TRBV12-4,-,TRBJ2-2,-,TGTGCCAGCAGTCCTTGGGGGCCCGGCGGGGAGCTGTTTTTT,CASSPWGPGGELFF
TRBV4-1,-,TRBJ1-5,-,TGCGCCAGCAGCCAGGGAGGACAGCTTCGAAATCAGCCCCAGCATTTT,CASSQGGQLRNQPQHF
TRBV7-9,-,TRBJ1-1,few,TGTGCCAGCACCAGACCGGGGAGGGAGGGCACTGAAGCTTTCTTT,CASTRPGREGTEAFF
TRBV6-5,-,TRBJ1-5,many,TGTGCCAGCAGTTACTCAAGGTTAGATCAGCCCCAGCATTTT,CASSYSRLDQPQHF
TRBV3-1,TRBD2,TRBJ2-3,-,TGTGCCAGCAGCCAAGTGACTAGCGGGAGTTACGGTACGCAGTATTTT,CASSQVTSGSYGTQYF